These 22 T cell receptor beta chains share one sample of origin, sequenced in a study of blood T cell repertoires in COVID-19. Here immunoSEQ multiplex PCR was the method, and the copy in TCRdb shows in-frame clones only, minus some. Of some 72,000 clones listed, about 89% are singletons. Sample: peripheral blood. These receptors all stem from a man aged 60-69 years with acute or convalescent COVID-19.

The J gene is TRBJ2-7, the V gene TRBV5-1, with 7 bases that match TRBD2. CDR3 size: 16 residues. Germline values: CDR1 SGHRS, CDR2 YFSETQ. Unmatched junction bases numbered 15, after V lost 7 bases and J lost 2 bases. The DNA of the CDR3 is TGCGCCAGCGCAGTGGGCGGGGGAGGAATAACCTACGAGCAGTACTTC. Amino acids: CASAVGGGGITYEQYF. The variable domain in full, with the rest retrieved from reference TRBV5-1 and TRBJ2-7, is KAGVTQTPRYLIKTRGQQVTLSCSPISGHRSVSWYQQTPGQGLQFLFEYFSETQRNKGNFPGRFSGRQFSNSRSEMNVSTLELGDSALYLCASAVGGGGITYEQYFGPGTRLTVT.

The V and J genes are TRBV9 and TRBJ2-7; D is perhaps TRBD2 (6 bases). Germline values: CDR1 SGDLS, CDR2 YYNGEE. Deletions cut 6 bases from V and 0 bases from J, with 7 bases between. The CDR3 consists of 12 residues. The CDR3: CASNGSSYEQYF. The CDR3 region has the DNA TGTGCCAGCAACGGGAGCTCCTACGAGCAGTACTTC.

The V call is TRBV30, the J call TRBJ2-3; D is perhaps TRBD2 (7 bases). CDR1 and CDR2 (germline): GTSNPN, SVGIG (reference sequence). V gave up 0 bases and J gave up 3 bases, with 13 bases separating them. The CDR3 totals 15 residues. DNA of the CDR3: TGTGCCTGGAGTGTCCGGGGAGGGGGAACAGATACGCAGTATTTT. Amino acids: CAWSVRGGGTDTQYF.

This sequence joins TRBV29-1 and TRBJ2-7, with 9 positions matching TRBD1. This CDR3 spans 12 amino acids. V lost 4 bases to trimming and J lost 6 bases; unmatched junction nucleotides: 4. Germline assignment: CDR1 SQVTM and CDR2 ANQGSEA. The CDR3 DNA is TGCAGCGTTGTCCCGACAGGGGGCGAGCAGTACTTC. Amino acids: CSVVPTGGEQYF.

The V and J genes are TRBV7-9 and TRBJ2-7, with D tentatively TRBD2 (5 bases). Germline CDR1 reads SEHNR; CDR2 reads FQNEAQ (reference sequence). CDR3 length: 16 amino acids. V was shortened by 2 bases and J by 6 bases, with 20 bases between the two germline ends. The CDR3 DNA reads TGTGCCAGCAGCTTATTTAGGACCGGGGATTCGCGCGAGCAGTACTTC. It yields the protein CASSLFRTGDSREQYF.

On this clone itself: This sample includes further DNA sequences coding for the same CDR3. This chain uses TRBV7-9 with TRBJ2-2; 7 positions match TRBD1. The CDR3 is 15 amino acids. CDR1 and CDR2 (germline): SEHNR, FQNEAQ (reference sequence). After removal of 1 base from V and 1 base from J, the junction contained 0 bases not matched to a gene. CDR3 nucleotide sequence: TGTGCCAGCAGCTTAGGACAGGGGAACACCGGGGAGCTGTTTTTT. This gives the protein CASSLGQGNTGELFF.

The rearrangement uses TRBV5-6 and TRBJ1-5; 8 nucleotides agree with TRBD1. Germline trimming cut 2 bases from V and 0 bases from J; bases unmatched to any gene: 4. Looked up from germline, CDR1 is SGHDT and CDR2 is YYEEEE. The CDR3 runs to 16 residues. CDR3 DNA: TGTGCCAGCAGCTTAGCCAGGGGGCTTAGCAATCAGCCCCAGCATTTT. This translates into CASSLARGLSNQPQHF.

The chain links TRBV24-1 to TRBJ2-5, with TRBD1 matching 7 bases. Germline V gene sequence: CDR1 KGHDR, CDR2 SFDVKD. The trim removed 3 bases at V and 0 bases at J, leaving 3 bases unmatched. The CDR3 contains 15 residues. CDR3 bases: TGTGCCACCAGTGATGTGGGACAGAACCAAGAGACCCAGTACTTC. Its translation: CATSDVGQNQETQYF.

The J gene is TRBJ2-1, the V gene TRBV11-3; a weak D match, TRBD2 (6 bases). Germline CDR1 reads SGHNT; CDR2 reads YENEEA. The germline V and J ends were trimmed by 5 bases and 4 bases, with 12 bases remaining between them. CDR3 length equals 14 residues. The CDR3 spells CASSAGTSYNEQFF. CDR3 in DNA: TGTGCCAGCAGCGCCGGGACTTCGTACAATGAGCAGTTCTTC.

The chain uses TRBV27 and TRBJ1-2; a weak D match, TRBD1 (6 bases). Germline V gene sequence: CDR1 MNHEY, CDR2 SMNVEV (reference sequence). V shed 7 bases and J shed 7 bases, with 19 bases lying between them. The CDR3 has 14 amino acids. For the CDR3, the DNA is TGTGCCAGCACTTGGGGGGGCTTAGTCTCTGGCTACACCTTC. This translates into CASTWGGLVSGYTF.

The V call is TRBV5-4, the J call TRBJ2-2, with 12 bases identical to TRBD1. This CDR3 has 17 amino acids. The J segment lost 7 bases and the V segment lost 4 bases, leaving 11 bases of the junction unmatched. The germline V gene has CDR1 SGHNT and CDR2 YYREEE (reference sequence). The CDR3 spells CASSARRDRGRNGELFF. CDR3 bases: TGTGCCAGCAGCGCCCGCCGGGACAGGGGGCGGAACGGGGAGCTGTTTTTT.

The chain combines TRBV6-6 with TRBJ1-1, with D unresolved. V gave up 5 bases and J gave up 4 bases, with 14 bases separating them. This CDR3 is built from 14 residues. Germline CDR1 MNHNY, CDR2 SVGAGI (reference sequence). The chain's CDR3 is CASSGRSSSTEAFF. CDR3 nucleotides: TGTGCCAGCAGTGGAAGGAGTTCGAGCACTGAAGCTTTCTTT.

The genes are TRBV18 and TRBJ1-1; unclear D gene. The CDR3 covers 16 residues. V was shortened by 4 bases and J by 0 bases, with 15 bases between the two germline ends. Looked up from germline, CDR1 is KGHSH and CDR2 is LQKENI. The CDR3 here is CASSQESLTMNTEAFF. The DNA of the CDR3 is TGTGCCAGCTCACAGGAGTCCCTAACAATGAACACTGAAGCTTTCTTT.

This sequence joins TRBV9 and TRBJ1-5, with 7 bases identical to TRBD1. V was clipped by 2 bases and J by 4 bases; unmatched bases: 0. CDR3 length equals 13 residues. CDR1 is SGDLS, CDR2 YYNGEE, per germline. This CDR3 is CASSVDRNQPQHF. CDR3 bases: TGTGCCAGCAGCGTGGACAGGAATCAGCCCCAGCATTTT. The entire variable domain, with the rest obtained from reference TRBV9 and TRBJ1-5, is as follows: DSGVTQTPKHLITATGQRVTLRCSPRSGDLSVYWYQQSLDQGLQFLIQYYNGEERAKGNILERFSAQQFPDLHSELNLSSLELGDSALYFCASSVDRNQPQHFGDGTRLSIL.

The V call is TRBV11-2, the J call TRBJ2-5; D not resolved. The CDR3 contains 16 residues. Trimming removed 5 bases from V and 3 bases from J, with 19 bases in between. Germline CDR1 and CDR2: SGHAT and FQNNGV. The CDR3 spells CASSHTTRDAKETQYF. The CDR3 bases are TGTGCCAGCAGCCATACGACACGCGACGCTAAAGAGACCCAGTACTTC.

The chain couples TRBV15 to TRBJ2-5, with a weak D call TRBD2 (6 bases). Germline CDR1 is LNHNV and CDR2 is YYDKDF (reference sequence). V lost 0 bases and J lost 7, with 18 bases in between. The CDR3 totals 16 residues. CDR3 in DNA: TGTGCCACCAGCAGAGATAGAGGGGACTCGGGTGGGACCCAGTACTTC. It translates to CATSRDRGDSGGTQYF. Based on the CDR3 plus reference TRBV15 and TRBJ2-5, the full variable domain is DAMVIQNPRYQVTQFGKPVTLSCSQTLNHNVMYWYQQKSSQAPKLLFHYYDKDFNNEADTPDNFQSRRPNTSFCFLDIRSPGLGDTAMYLCATSRDRGDSGGTQYFGPGTRLLVL.

The chain recombines TRBV6-5 with TRBJ1-2; D call uncertain. Looked up from germline, CDR1 is MNHEY and CDR2 is SVGAGI. V was trimmed by 7 bases and J by 4 bases, leaving 7 bases between them. The CDR3 is 11 residues long. For the CDR3, the DNA is TGTGCCAGCAATTCGGGCTATGGCTACACCTTC. It encodes CASNSGYGYTF.

The chain uses TRBV7-8 and TRBJ2-3, with 11 bases matching TRBD2. CDR1 is SGHVS and CDR2 is FQNEAQ in the germline V gene. J gave up 5 bases and V 3 bases, and 7 bases lay outside the gene matches. The CDR3 has 16 residues. DNA of the CDR3: TGTGCCAGCAGCTTTTTAGCGGGGGGGCAGCAAGATACGCAGTATTTT. Its translation: CASSFLAGGQQDTQYF. The whole variable domain, remainder taken from reference TRBV7-8 and TRBJ2-3, is GAGVSQSPRYKVAKRGQDVALRCDPISGHVSLFWYQQALGQGPEFLTYFQNEAQLDKSGLPSDRFFAERPEGSVSTLKIQRTQQEDSAVYLCASSFLAGGQQDTQYFGPGTRLTVL.

This chain links TRBV6-5 with TRBJ1-3, with TRBD1 matching over 7 bases. This CDR3 contains 15 residues. Looked up from germline, CDR1 is MNHEY and CDR2 is SVGAGI. With 6 bases clipped from V and 4 bases from J, the junction kept 9 bases outside the gene matches. The CDR3 sequence: CASRRTGVGGNTIYF. CDR3 nucleotides: TGTGCCAGCAGGAGAACAGGGGTTGGAGGAAACACCATATATTTT.

The gene calls are TRBV2 and TRBJ1-2; 8 bases align to TRBD1. This CDR3 is built from 13 residues. Trimming cost V 6 bases and J 5 bases; bases outside gene matches: 5. Germline V gives CDR1 SNHLY, CDR2 FYNNEI. The CDR3 DNA follows: TGTGCCAGCAGAAACGGACAGGGTTATGGCTACACCTTC. Encoded protein: CASRNGQGYGYTF.

The rearrangement links TRBV7-9 to TRBJ2-6; D remains ambiguous. Trimming took 6 bases from V and 1 from J, leaving 7 bases between them. The CDR3 contains 14 residues. Germline CDR1 is SEHNR and CDR2 is FQNEAQ (reference sequence). CDR3 DNA sequence: TGTGCCAGCAGGGCACTATCTGGGGCCAACGTCCTGACTTTC. Encoded protein: CASRALSGANVLTF.

The chain uses TRBV3-1 (or the pseudogene TRBV3-2) and TRBJ2-6, with a weak D call TRBD1 (6 bases). Germline V gene sequence: CDR1 LGHDT, CDR2 YNNKEL (reference sequence). The CDR3 loop spans 15 amino acids. With 3 bases removed from V and 0 bases from J, the gap between germline ends came to 6 bases. The CDR3 DNA is TGTGCCAGCAGCCAGACAGGCTCTGGGGCCAACGTCCTGACTTTC. As protein: CASSQTGSGANVLTF.